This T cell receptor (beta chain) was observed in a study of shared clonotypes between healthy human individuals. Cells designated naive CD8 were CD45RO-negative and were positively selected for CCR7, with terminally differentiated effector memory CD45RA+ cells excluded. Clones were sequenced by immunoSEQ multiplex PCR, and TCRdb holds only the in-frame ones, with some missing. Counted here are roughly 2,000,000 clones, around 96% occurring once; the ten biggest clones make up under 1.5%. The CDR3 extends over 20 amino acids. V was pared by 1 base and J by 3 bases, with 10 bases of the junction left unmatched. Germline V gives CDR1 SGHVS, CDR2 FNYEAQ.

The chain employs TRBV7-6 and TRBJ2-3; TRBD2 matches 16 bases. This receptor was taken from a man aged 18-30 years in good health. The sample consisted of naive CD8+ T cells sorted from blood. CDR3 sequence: CASSLVPEGLAGGPTDTQYF. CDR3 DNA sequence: TGTGCCAGCAGCTTAGTCCCCGAGGGACTAGCGGGAGGGCCGACAGATACGCAGTATTTT.